This T cell receptor (beta chain) derives from a study of cytomegalovirus exposure and HLA in healthy donors. Study in general: A subsequent analysis reported that the roughly 120 validation repertoires were produced on the same platform that had also been used for the roughly 700 first-cohort repertoires. Findings and limits, study-wide: In vitro data verified three CMV-associated chains as specific for CMV antigens. Most TCR sequences were seen very rarely across donors, but some public TCRs occurred in many.

Some clones are missing from TCRdb's copy, which holds only in-frame ones; the method was immunoSEQ multiplex PCR. The data show 95,000 to 150,000 clones, around 90% seen once. The V gene end was trimmed by 4 bases and the J gene end by 6 bases; junction bases not matched to a gene: 6. The CDR3 totals 13 residues. CDR1 and CDR2 from the germline V gene are SGHDN and FVKESK. Remarks on this clone: Its antigen is as yet unknown.

The TCR sequence derives from a young woman in good health and CMV-seronegative. The source material was PBMCs. This chain uses TRBV14 with TRBJ2-7; 7 nucleotides match TRBD1. The CDR3 sequence: CASSLDRRLEQYF. The CDR3, as DNA: TGTGCCAGCAGCCTGGACAGGCGCCTCGAGCAGTACTTC.